This TCR beta chain was profiled in a study of shared clonotypes between healthy human individuals. The CDR3 runs 15 residues. V lost 4 bases to trimming and J lost 5 bases, with 15 bases between them. The V gene's germline CDR1 is LNHDA and CDR2 SQIVND (reference sequence). Study-wide points: Clonotype sharing among donors, it was expected, would be affected by sequencing depth. Non-shared clonotypes had lower generation probabilities than those shared by all four donors.

About this clone: Its antigen is not identified.

Per sorted-subset replicate PCR, input was approximately 180 ng DNA, representing around 30,000 T cell genomes. The data were produced by immunoSEQ multiplex PCR, yet TCRdb's version contains in-frame clones alone and is incomplete. Of about 690,000 clones listed, about 90% were seen once; the top ten hold around a third. The TCR was taken from a man between 18 and 29 years old in good health. Some clones in this sample may be carry-over from other donors' samples. Input material: memory CD8+ T cells from PBMCs. As to subset: CD45RO+ cells pooled with CCR7-negative TemRA cells. V gene TRBV19 combines with J gene TRBJ1-5; perhaps TRBD1 as D (5 bases). In nucleotides, the CDR3 is TGTGCCAGTAGTACCAGGGAAGGAATACATCAGCCCCAGCATTTT. Translated: CASSTREGIHQPQHF. Full variable domain (outside the CDR3, taken from reference TRBV19 and TRBJ1-5): DGGITQSPKYLFRKEGQNVTLSCEQNLNHDAMYWYRQDPGQGLRLIYYSQIVNDFQKGDIAEGYSVSREKKESFPLTVTSAQKNPTAFYLCASSTREGIHQPQHFGDGTRLSIL.